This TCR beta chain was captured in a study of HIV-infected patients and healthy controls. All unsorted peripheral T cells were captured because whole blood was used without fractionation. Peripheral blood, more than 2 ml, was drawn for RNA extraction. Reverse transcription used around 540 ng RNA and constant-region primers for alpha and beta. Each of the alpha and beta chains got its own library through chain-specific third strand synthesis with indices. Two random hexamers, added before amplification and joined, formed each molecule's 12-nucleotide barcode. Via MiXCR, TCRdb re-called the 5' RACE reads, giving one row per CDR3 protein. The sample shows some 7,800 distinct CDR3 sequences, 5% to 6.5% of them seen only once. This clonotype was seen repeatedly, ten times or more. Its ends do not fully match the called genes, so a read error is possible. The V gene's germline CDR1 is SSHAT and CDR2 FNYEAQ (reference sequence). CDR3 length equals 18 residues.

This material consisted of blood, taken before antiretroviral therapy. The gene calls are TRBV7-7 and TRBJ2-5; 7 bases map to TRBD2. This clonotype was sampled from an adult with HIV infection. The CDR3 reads CASSLKRLADLPGQTQYF. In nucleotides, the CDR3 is TGTGCTAGCAGCTTAAAGAGGCTAGCGGATTTACCCGGGCAGACCCAGTACTTC.